The rows below give T cell receptor beta chains drawn from one sample of a study of vaccination and CD4 T cells after COVID-19. For these receptors, no antigen is known. One entry per CDR3 protein results from TCRdb running MiXCR on the PCR reads. The table has 15,000 to 20,000 distinct CDR3 sequences, about 32% seen once. What was sequenced was cultured CD4+ T cells from blood. The receptors shown here come from a human donor with COVID-19. CDR3s include the opening cysteine and the closing phenylalanine or tryptophan. Fields, in order: V gene, J gene, clone size, D gene, CDR3 DNA, CDR3 protein. D genes are given only for firm matches. Part of the rows lack a size; the others show once, few, many or a class for expanded clones.

>TRBV11-1|TRBJ2-3|NA|NA
TGTGCCAGCAGCCGAAGCTTGCGAGATACGCAGTATTTT
CASSRSLRDTQYF
>TRBV18|TRBJ1-2|large|NA
TGTGCCAGCTCACCACGGAGCGATGGCTACACCTTC
CASSPRSDGYTF
>TRBV10-2|TRBJ2-1|NA|TRBD2
TGCGCCAGCATACAGCGGGGGGGCCATGAGCAGTTCTTC
CASIQRGGHEQFF
>TRBV6-1|TRBJ1-2|medium-sized|TRBD1
TGTGCCAGCAGGGAGGAGGGACAGGGAATTCGTGGCTACACCTTC
CASREEGQGIRGYTF
>TRBV6-5|TRBJ2-7|NA|TRBD1
TGTGCCAGCAGTTACCGGGACAGGGCCTACGAGCAGTACTTC
CASSYRDRAYEQYF
>TRBV19|TRBJ1-1|NA|TRBD1
TGTGCCAGTAGGTTACCAGGGGGTATTGGGAACACTGAAGCTTTCTTT
CASRLPGGIGNTEAFF
>TRBV20-1|TRBJ2-5|large|NA
TGCAGTGCCAGTCGTGTCGGGGGCTTTTCGGGAGAGACCCAGTACTTC
CSASRVGGFSGETQYF
>TRBV7-6|TRBJ2-3|NA|NA
TGTGCCAGCAGCAAGACCTACAGCACAGATACGCAGTATTTT
CASSKTYSTDTQYF
>TRBV29-1|TRBJ2-5|NA|TRBD2
TGCACCATGTCGAGGGCGGGGGGCCTGGAGGGGGCCCAGTACTTC
CTMSRAGGLEGAQYF
>TRBV27|TRBJ1-5|NA|NA
TGTGCCAGCAGTTTATCGCCCGGGGAGCAGCCCCAGCATTTT
CASSLSPGEQPQHF
>TRBV6-1|TRBJ2-3|NA|NA
TGTGCCAGCAGTCCCAGACAGGCAGATACGCAGTATTTT
CASSPRQADTQYF
>TRBV7-9|TRBJ1-4|NA|NA
TGTGTATCCGCAACTAATGAAAAACTGTTTTTT
CVSATNEKLFF
>TRBV7-2|TRBJ2-2|few|TRBD1
TGTGCCAGCAGCTTAGGCCTAGGGGGCAGAGCCGGGGAGCTGTTTTTT
CASSLGLGGRAGELFF
>TRBV19|TRBJ1-5|few|NA
TGTGCCAGTAGTGGTCTTAGCCGGGGGGGGAATCAGCCCCAGCATTTT
CASSGLSRGGNQPQHF
>TRBV14|TRBJ2-3|NA|NA
TGTGCCAGCGGCCATGGGGGCGTCGGCACAGATACGCAGTATTTT
CASGHGGVGTDTQYF
>TRBV25-1|TRBJ1-4|medium-sized|NA
TGTGCCAGCATGATACCGGAAAATGAAAAACTGTTTTTT
CASMIPENEKLFF
>TRBV4-2|TRBJ2-1|few|NA
TGTGCCAGCAGCCAAGTCCAGGGGGGGGCGAAAAATGAGCAGTTCTTC
CASSQVQGGAKNEQFF
>TRBV29-1|TRBJ2-1|once|TRBD1
TGCAGTGCCCGGGACAGGGGGCGTAATGAGCAGTTCTTC
CSARDRGRNEQFF
>TRBV7-9|TRBJ2-3|NA|NA
TGTGCCAGCAGCTACGACTCATTTGGAGATACGCAGTATTTT
CASSYDSFGDTQYF
>TRBV11-2|TRBJ2-3|few|TRBD1
TGTGCCAGCACCCGGCAGGGGGCAGGTGATACGCAGTATTTT
CASTRQGAGDTQYF
>TRBV6-1|TRBJ2-3|NA|NA
TGTGCCAGCAGTCAAATTGGGGGACCCACAGATACGCAGTATTTT
CASSQIGGPTDTQYF
>TRBV2|TRBJ2-7|NA|TRBD2
TGTGCCAGCACCGGTGAGCGGGGGGCCCCCTACGAGCAGTACTTC
CASTGERGAPYEQYF
>TRBV7-2|TRBJ2-3|NA|NA
TGTGCCAGCAGCTCCTCGGGCAGTACTAGCACAGATACGCAGTATTTT
CASSSSGSTSTDTQYF
>TRBV19|TRBJ1-5|NA|NA
TGTGCCAGTAGGCCCCACGGCGTTGGTCAGCCCCAGCATTTT
CASRPHGVGQPQHF
>TRBV7-2|TRBJ1-1|few|NA
TGTGCCAGCGGGAAACCAAACATGAACACTGAAGCTTTCTTT
CASGKPNMNTEAFF
>TRBV18|TRBJ2-5|NA|NA
TGTGCCAGCTCACTAAGGACAGTACAAGAGACCCAGTACTTC
CASSLRTVQETQYF
>TRBV15|TRBJ2-2|NA|NA
TGTGCCACCAGCAGAGATCCCACCGGGGAGCTGTTTTTT
CATSRDPTGELFF
>TRBV29-1|TRBJ1-1|NA|TRBD1
TGCAGCGCCACCCCCGGACAGGTAGGAACTGAAGCTTTCTTT
CSATPGQVGTEAFF
>TRBV29-1|TRBJ1-5|medium-sized|NA
TGCAGCGCCCGGGACAACTACAATCAGCCCCAGCATTTT
CSARDNYNQPQHF
>TRBV6-5|TRBJ1-3|few|TRBD1
TGTGCCAGCAGTTCGCGCAGGGGGACCGGAAACACCATATATTTT
CASSSRRGTGNTIYF
>TRBV19|TRBJ2-2|once|NA
TGTGCCAGTAGTATAGTGGGCAGGTCGGACACCGGGGAGCTGTTTTTT
CASSIVGRSDTGELFF
>TRBV28|TRBJ1-2|NA|NA
TGTGCCAGCAGTTTATTAGGGGAGAGTTTGATTGGCTACACCTTC
CASSLLGESLIGYTF